This paragraph reports one TCR beta chain. Its antigen remains unidentified. The record originates from a study of post-analysis software for immune sequencing data. Unique molecular identifiers featured in each of the TCR beta cDNA libraries. TCRdb re-derived calls from the PCR reads in MiXCR, one entry per CDR3 protein. This table has about half a million distinct CDR3 sequences, around 40% appearing once. Germline CDR1 DFQATT, CDR2 SNEGSKA (reference sequence). V lost 4 bases and J lost 1, with 10 bases in between. The CDR3 extends over 13 amino acids. Study-level points and caveats: Clustering by F measure revealed strong co-clustering among samples prepared together in one batch. Elevated frequency relative to controls characterized 4 or 5 TRBV segments in patients, TRBV5-6, TRBV5-1 and TRBV20-1 among them.

The chain carries TRBV20-1 and TRBJ2-5; no clear D. The TCR was taken from a girl between 10 and 17 years old with multiple sclerosis. The sequencing sample was made of blood. CDR3 region: CSATFPLQETQYF. CDR3 nucleotide sequence: TGCAGTGCTACGTTCCCACTCCAAGAGACCCAGTACTTC.